This T cell receptor beta chain was found in a study of shared clonotypes between healthy human individuals. TCRdb's copy holds only in-frame clones and misses some; the assay was immunoSEQ multiplex PCR. This table holds over 2 million clones, 85% to 95% found once. From germline, CDR1 is ENHRY and CDR2 SYGVKD. This CDR3 region has 16 residues. V was trimmed by 4 bases and J by 1 base, leaving 14 bases between them. V and J are TRBV10-3 and TRBJ2-4; perhaps TRBD2 as D (7 bases). The origin of this receptor is a man aged 18 to 30 in good health. Sequencing was done on a sample of naive CD4+ T cells sorted from blood. The subset is: CD45RA+ positively selected. CDR3 bases: TGTGCCATCAGTGTCGAGGGGGGGCTGGCCAAAAACATTCAGTACTTC. Amino acids: CAISVEGGLAKNIQYF.